The 8 T cell receptor beta chains below come from one sample, sequenced in a study of shared clonotypes between healthy human individuals. Only in-frame clones appear in the TCRdb table, and some are missing; sequencing was by immunoSEQ multiplex PCR. The sample includes 1.6 million or so clones, approximately 97% of them seen just once. Material: naive CD4+ T cells sorted from blood. The subset: CD45RA+ positively selected. The receptors originated from a man between 25 and 39 years old in good health.

The chain combines TRBV2 with TRBJ2-7; D not certain. The CDR3 has 14 amino acids. Trimming removed 6 bases from V and 0 bases from J, with 12 bases in between. Germline V gene sequence: CDR1 SNHLY, CDR2 FYNNEI. Here the CDR3 reads CASRQDGSSYEQYF. The DNA for the CDR3 is TGTGCCAGCAGACAAGACGGCAGCTCCTACGAGCAGTACTTC. Complete variable domain (other parts from reference TRBV2 and TRBJ2-7): EPEVTQTPSHQVTQMGQEVILRCVPISNHLYFYWYRQILGQKVEFLVSFYNNEISEKSEIFDDQFSVERPDGSNFTLKIRSTKLEDSAMYFCASRQDGSSYEQYFGPGTRLTVT.

The chain's CDR3 is CASSLRDRAYEQFF. The CDR3 DNA sequence: TGTGCCAGCAGCCTCCGGGACAGGGCTTATGAGCAGTTCTTC. The chain links TRBV7-6 to TRBJ2-1; TRBD1 agrees at 9 bases. The CDR3 spans 14 residues. Germline loops: CDR1 SGHVS, CDR2 FNYEAQ. Losses at the gene ends were 5 bases for V and 8 bases for J; bases not matched to a gene: 7. Looking up the rest from reference TRBV7-6 and TRBJ2-1 gives the full variable domain: GAGVSQSPRYKVTKRGQDVALRCDPISGHVSLYWYRQALGQGPEFLTYFNYEAQQDKSGLPNDRFSAERPEGSISTLTIQRTEQRDSAMYRCASSLRDRAYEQFFGPGTRLTVL.

This chain uses TRBV5-4 with TRBJ2-5, with 7 bases lining up with TRBD2. The CDR3 covers 14 residues. Germline lookup yields CDR1 SGHNT and CDR2 YYREEE (reference sequence). J lost 4 bases, V lost 0 bases, and 3 bases had no gene match. CDR3 nucleotide sequence: TGTGCCAGCAGCTTGGGAGGGAGGGCAGAGACCCAGTACTTC. It is translated as CASSLGGRAETQYF.

The chain has TRBV4-2 and TRBJ2-7; TRBD2 aligns across 9 bases. V lost 0 bases and J lost 3; bases outside the gene matches: 3. The CDR3 length is 15 residues. Looked up from germline, CDR1 is LGHNA and CDR2 is YNFKEQ. The CDR3 region has the DNA TGTGCCAGCAGCCAAGATGATAGCGGGAGCTACGAGCAGTACTTC. Protein: CASSQDDSGSYEQYF.

J is TRBJ1-2 and V is TRBV7-6, with 7 bases fitting TRBD1. The CDR3 runs 12 residues. V lost 5 bases and J lost 8; bases outside the gene matches: 5. Germline lookup yields CDR1 SGHVS and CDR2 FNYEAQ. This CDR3 is CASSAQGRGYTF. CDR3 in DNA: TGTGCCAGCAGCGCACAGGGGAGAGGCTACACCTTC. The full variable domain, completed using reference TRBV7-6 and TRBJ1-2, is GAGVSQSPRYKVTKRGQDVALRCDPISGHVSLYWYRQALGQGPEFLTYFNYEAQQDKSGLPNDRFSAERPEGSISTLTIQRTEQRDSAMYRCASSAQGRGYTFGSGTRLTVV.

The rearrangement links TRBV6-1 to TRBJ1-4, with D perhaps TRBD1 (5 bases). Trimming stripped 2 bases from V and 8 bases from J, with 15 bases between. CDR1 is MNHNS, CDR2 SASEGT, per germline. The CDR3 loop spans 15 amino acids. CDR3 nucleotides: TGTGCCAGCAGTGAACTATGGGGGTTTCGGGAAAAACTGTTTTTT. It codes for CASSELWGFREKLFF.

V is TRBV2 and J is TRBJ1-2; D is possibly TRBD1 (5 bases). This CDR3 has 15 residues. V was pared by 4 bases and J by 2 bases, with 14 bases between. Germline V gives CDR1 SNHLY, CDR2 FYNNEI. As DNA, the CDR3 is TGTGCCAGCAGTGGGGTGCAGGGTCGAAACTATGGCTACACCTTC. Amino acid sequence: CASSGVQGRNYGYTF.

This sequence joins TRBV15 and TRBJ1-2; D is unresolved. Germline values: CDR1 LNHNV, CDR2 YYDKDF (reference sequence). This CDR3 spans 14 amino acids. Trimming shortened V by 3 bases and J by 0 bases, and 8 bases separated the two germline ends. As DNA, the CDR3 is TGTGCCACCAGCAGGGGAGGAGCTAACTATGGCTACACCTTC. Translating gives CATSRGGANYGYTF.